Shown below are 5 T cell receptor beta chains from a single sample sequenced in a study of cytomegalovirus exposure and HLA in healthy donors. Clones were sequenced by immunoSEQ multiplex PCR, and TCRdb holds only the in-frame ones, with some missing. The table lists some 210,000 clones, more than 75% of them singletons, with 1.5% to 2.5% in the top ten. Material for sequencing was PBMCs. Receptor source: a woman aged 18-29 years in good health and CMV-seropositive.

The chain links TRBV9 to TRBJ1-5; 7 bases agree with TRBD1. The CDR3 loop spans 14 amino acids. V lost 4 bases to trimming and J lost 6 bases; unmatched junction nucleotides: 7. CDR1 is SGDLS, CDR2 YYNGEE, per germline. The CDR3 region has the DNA TGTGCCAGCAGCCTGACAGGGATTGCTCAGCCCCAGCATTTT. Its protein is CASSLTGIAQPQHF.

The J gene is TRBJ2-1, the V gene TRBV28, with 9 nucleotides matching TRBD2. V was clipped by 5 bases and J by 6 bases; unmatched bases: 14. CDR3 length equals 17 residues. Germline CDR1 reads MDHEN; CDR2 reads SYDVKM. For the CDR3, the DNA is TGTGCCAGCAGTCACCCCTGGACTAGCGCCTTTTCCAATGAGCAGTTCTTC. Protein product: CASSHPWTSAFSNEQFF.

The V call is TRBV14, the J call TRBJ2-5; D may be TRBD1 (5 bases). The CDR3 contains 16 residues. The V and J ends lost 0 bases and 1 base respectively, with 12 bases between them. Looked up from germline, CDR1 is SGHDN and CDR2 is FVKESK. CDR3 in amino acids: CASSQENRMVQETQYF. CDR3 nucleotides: TGTGCCAGCAGCCAAGAAAACAGGATGGTCCAAGAGACCCAGTACTTC.

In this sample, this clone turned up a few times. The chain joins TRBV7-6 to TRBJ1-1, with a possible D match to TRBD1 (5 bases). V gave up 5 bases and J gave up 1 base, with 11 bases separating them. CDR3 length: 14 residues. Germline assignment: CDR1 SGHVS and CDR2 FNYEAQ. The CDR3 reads CASSADSPNTEAFF. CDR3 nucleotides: TGTGCCAGCAGCGCTGACAGTCCGAACACTGAAGCTTTCTTT.

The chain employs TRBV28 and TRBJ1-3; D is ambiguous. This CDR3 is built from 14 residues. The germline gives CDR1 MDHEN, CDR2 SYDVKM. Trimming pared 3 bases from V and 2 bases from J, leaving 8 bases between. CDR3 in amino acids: CASSLSNPGNTIYF. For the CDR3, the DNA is TGTGCCAGCAGTTTGAGTAACCCTGGAAACACCATATATTTT.